These 29 T cell receptor beta chains were sequenced from one sample in a study of shared clonotypes between healthy human individuals. This table comes from immunoSEQ multiplex PCR, and its TCRdb copy is limited to in-frame clones, with some not included. The data show around 1,900,000 clones, with over 85% seen just once and approximately 1.7% held by the top ten. CD45RO-negative, CCR7-positively selected cells formed the naive CD8 fraction, excluding terminally differentiated effector memory CD45RA+ cells. Sequencing input: naive CD8+ T cells from PBMCs. All receptors come from a young man in good health. Some clones in this sample may be carry-over from other donors' samples.

The chain recombines TRBV6-1 with TRBJ1-2, with D perhaps matching TRBD1 (5 bases). CDR1 and CDR2 (germline): MNHNS, SASEGT. This CDR3 is built from 12 residues. The V end lost 7 bases, the J end lost 4 bases, and 10 bases lay between the germline ends. The CDR3 DNA sequence: TGTGCCAGCAATAGGCAGGGCTATGGCTACACCTTC. Encoded protein: CASNRQGYGYTF.

The chain is built from TRBV19 and TRBJ1-1; D not certain. Germline V CDR1 and CDR2: LNHDA, SQIVND (reference sequence). Trimming took 6 bases from V and 1 from J, leaving 9 bases between them. CDR3 length: 13 residues. In DNA, the CDR3 is TGTGCCAGTAGCGGCATGGGGAACACTGAAGCTTTCTTT. It codes for CASSGMGNTEAFF.

The J gene is TRBJ2-5, the V gene TRBV1; the table's TRBD2 call for D was not verified on the DNA. TRBV1 is marked as a pseudogene. The CDR3 totals 16 residues. This chain's CDR3 is CTSSQSGLAVQETQYF. The CDR3 DNA sequence: TGCACCAGCAGCCAAAGTGGGTTAGCGGTACAAGAGACCCAGTACTTC.

The rearrangement joins TRBV6-1 to TRBJ1-3; D gene unclear. The CDR3 is made up of 15 amino acids. V was shortened by 1 base and J by 1 base, with 8 bases between the two germline ends. Per germline, CDR1 MNHNS and CDR2 SASEGT. In DNA, the CDR3 is TGTGCCAGCAGTGAAGGGAGTATATCTGGAAACACCATATATTTT. It is translated as CASSEGSISGNTIYF.

The V and J genes are TRBV4-3 and TRBJ2-2; D is undetermined. V was trimmed by 0 bases and J by 6 bases, leaving 5 bases between them. Germline V gene lookup returns CDR1 LGHNA and CDR2 YSLEER. This CDR3 region has 13 residues. The CDR3 DNA follows: TGCGCCAGCAGCCAAGAGCCATCCGGGGAGCTGTTTTTT. It translates to CASSQEPSGELFF.

This rearrangement joins TRBV28 to TRBJ2-7; 8 bases line up with TRBD2. CDR1 MDHEN and CDR2 SYDVKM come from the germline V gene. V was clipped by 5 bases and J by 6 bases; unmatched bases: 12. This CDR3 is built from 15 residues. The CDR3 here is CASSHPPREGPEQYF. CDR3 sequence (DNA): TGTGCCAGCAGTCACCCACCTCGGGAGGGCCCCGAGCAGTACTTC.

The chain has TRBV7-2 and TRBJ1-6, with D uncertain. This CDR3 has 15 residues. V was cut by 1 base and J by 4 bases, with 8 bases left in between. Germline-derived CDR1 and CDR2 are SGHTA and FQGNSA. CDR3 sequence (DNA): TGTGCCAGCAGCTTAGGGACTTCTTATAATTCACCCCTCCACTTT. It specifies CASSLGTSYNSPLHF.

V and J are TRBV29-1 and TRBJ2-7; D might be TRBD1 (5 bases). Germline CDR1 reads SQVTM; CDR2 reads ANQGSEA. V dropped 7 bases and J dropped 3 bases, with 16 bases sitting between them. The CDR3 is made up of 13 amino acids. The CDR3 sequence: CSAIQAKLYEQYF. As DNA, the CDR3 is TGCAGCGCCATACAGGCGAAGCTCTACGAGCAGTACTTC.

This sequence joins TRBV7-9 and TRBJ1-1; no firm D call. CDR1 and CDR2 (germline): SEHNR, FQNEAQ (reference sequence). The CDR3 has 15 residues. V lost 4 bases to trimming and J lost 6 bases, with 18 bases between them. The CDR3 is CASSSLRPPGAEAFF. The CDR3 nucleotides read TGTGCCAGCAGCTCTTTACGGCCCCCAGGCGCTGAAGCTTTCTTT. The full variable domain, its missing parts supplied by reference TRBV7-9 and TRBJ1-1, is DTGVSQNPRHKITKRGQNVTFRCDPISEHNRLYWYRQTLGQGPEFLTYFQNEAQLEKSRLLSDRFSAERPKGSFSTLEIQRTEQGDSAMYLCASSSLRPPGAEAFFGQGTRLTVV.

To note about this clone: A much more abundant neighbour one base away suggests this may be a read error. Within the sample, other DNA sequences also encode this same CDR3. This rearrangement joins TRBV28 to TRBJ2-7; TRBD1 matches 7 bases. The CDR3 spans 13 residues. CDR1 and CDR2 (germline): MDHEN, SYDVKM. V gave up 3 bases and J gave up 1 base; unmatched junction bases: 0. As DNA, the CDR3 is TGTGCCAGCAGTTTGGGACAGTCCTACGAGCAGTACTTC. This sequence encodes CASSLGQSYEQYF.

The J gene is TRBJ2-7, the V gene TRBV15, with TRBD2 identical over 7 bases. The CDR3 spans 15 residues. Germline V gene data show CDR1 as LNHNV and CDR2 as YYDKDF (reference sequence). The ends lost 3 bases at V and 0 bases at J; junction bases unmatched: 5. CDR3 amino acids: CATSRSTSVSYEQYF. The CDR3 nucleotides read TGTGCCACCAGCAGGTCTACTAGCGTCTCCTACGAGCAGTACTTC.

This chain uses TRBV11-2 with TRBJ2-5; the D is unclear. The CDR3 sequence is 12 residues long. Germline CDR1 is SGHAT and CDR2 is FQNNGV. Between the trimmed V and J ends, which lost 5 bases and 10 bases, there was a span of 14 bases. The CDR3: CASSPPSQYQYF. The DNA of the CDR3 is TGTGCCAGCAGCCCCCCAAGCCAGTACCAGTACTTC. Filled out from reference TRBV11-2 and TRBJ2-5, the complete variable domain reads EAGVAQSPRYKIIEKRQSVAFWCNPISGHATLYWYQQILGQGPKLLIQFQNNGVVDDSQLPKDRFSAERLKGVDSTLKIQPAKLEDSAVYLCASSPPSQYQYFGPGTRLLVL.

V usage is TRBV27 and J usage is TRBJ2-1; a weak D match, TRBD2 (6 bases). Germline assignment: CDR1 MNHEY and CDR2 SMNVEV (reference sequence). This CDR3 is built from 16 residues. The ends were cut back, 5 bases at V and 0 bases at J, with 14 bases in the middle. CDR3 DNA sequence: TGTGCCAGCAGTACCGCTAGCGTCAACTCCTACAATGAGCAGTTCTTC. It translates to CASSTASVNSYNEQFF.

The rearrangement links TRBV11-2 to TRBJ2-5; tentative D call: TRBD2 (6 bases). Germline CDR1 reads SGHAT; CDR2 reads FQNNGV. V was trimmed by 4 bases and J by 5 bases, leaving 8 bases between them. The CDR3 consists of 12 residues. The CDR3 is CASSSGGETQYF. The CDR3 DNA sequence: TGTGCCAGCAGCTCCGGAGGGGAGACCCAGTACTTC.

The chain combines TRBV15 with TRBJ2-6, with D uncertain. Trimming took off 5 bases at V and 0 bases at J, with 11 bases between the two ends. Germline values: CDR1 LNHNV, CDR2 YYDKDF (reference sequence). The CDR3 has 16 amino acids. This CDR3 is CATSDTPYSGANVLTF. The CDR3 DNA reads as TGTGCCACCAGCGACACCCCCTACTCTGGGGCCAACGTCCTGACTTTC.

The chain has TRBV15 and TRBJ2-7; 8 positions match TRBD1. The ends lost 6 bases at V and 10 bases at J; junction bases unmatched: 8. This CDR3 has 12 amino acids. Germline V lookup: CDR1 LNHNV, CDR2 YYDKDF (reference sequence). For the CDR3, the DNA is TGTGCCACCAGATCCGGACAGGGTATACAGTACTTC. As protein: CATRSGQGIQYF.

The chain couples TRBV29-1 to TRBJ2-1; D is uncertain. This CDR3 is 14 amino acids long. CDR1 SQVTM and CDR2 ANQGSEA come from the germline V gene. Trimming stripped 4 bases from V and 0 bases from J, with 10 bases between. CDR3 amino acids: CSVVIALSYNEQFF. CDR3 DNA: TGCAGCGTTGTGATAGCCCTCTCCTACAATGAGCAGTTCTTC.

This clone was seen a single time. This chain joins TRBV4-1 and TRBJ1-5; possible D gene TRBD1, 5 bases. Trimming pared 5 bases from V and 6 bases from J, leaving 20 bases between. Germline V CDR1 and CDR2: MGHRA, YSYEKL. There are 16 residues in the CDR3. CDR3 sequence: CASSTRDSPKTQPQHF. DNA of the CDR3: TGCGCCAGCAGCACCCGAGACAGTCCAAAGACTCAGCCCCAGCATTTT.

The chain uses TRBV25-1 and TRBJ1-3; no definite D call. The V end was cut by 5 bases, the J end by 4 bases, with 9 bases between. Germline loops: CDR1 MGHDK, CDR2 SYGVNS. The CDR3 extends over 13 amino acids. CDR3 bases: TGTGCCAGCAGTTTAGGGTTCGGAAACACCATATATTTT. Translating it yields CASSLGFGNTIYF.

This chain uses TRBV11-2 with TRBJ1-4; 9 bases are a match to TRBD1. V shed 5 bases and J 6 bases; nucleotides not matched to a gene: 7. CDR3 size: 15 residues. Germline V CDR1 and CDR2: SGHAT, FQNNGV. The CDR3 sequence: CASSGRTGEDEKLFF. CDR3 nucleotide sequence: TGTGCCAGCAGCGGACGGACAGGGGAGGATGAAAAACTGTTTTTT.

The chain couples TRBV14 to TRBJ2-1, with D unclear. Germline V CDR1 and CDR2: SGHDN, FVKESK. V shed 1 base and J shed 8 bases, with 9 bases lying between them. There are 13 residues in the CDR3. The CDR3 DNA follows: TGTGCCAGCAGCCAAGTAGGGTTGCATGAGCAGTTCTTC. Amino acids: CASSQVGLHEQFF. The whole variable domain, remainder taken from reference TRBV14 and TRBJ2-1, is EAGVTQFPSHSVIEKGQTVTLRCDPISGHDNLYWYRRVMGKEIKFLLHFVKESKQDESGMPNNRFLAERTGGTYSTLKVQPAELEDSGVYFCASSQVGLHEQFFGPGTRLTVL.

On this clone itself: Distinct nucleotide sequences in the sample also encode this CDR3. This chain joins TRBV19 and TRBJ1-2; D ambiguous. V shed 7 bases and J shed 4 bases, with 7 bases lying between them. Germline CDR1 is LNHDA and CDR2 is SQIVND (reference sequence). The CDR3 contains 11 residues. CDR3 coding DNA: TGTGCCAGTACAGCGGGCTATGGCTACACCTTC. Residues: CASTAGYGYTF.

In its sample, this clone was seen a few times. The rearrangement links TRBV7-3 to TRBJ1-1; 8 bases map to TRBD1. CDR3 length: 14 amino acids. V lost 5 bases, J lost 8 bases, and 10 bases stayed unmatched. The V gene's germline CDR1 is SGHTA and CDR2 FQGTGA. The DNA for the CDR3 is TGTGCCAGCAGCCCTACTGGACAGGGCTCCGAAGCTTTCTTT. Translating it yields CASSPTGQGSEAFF. Supplemented by reference TRBV7-3 and TRBJ1-1, the full variable domain reads GAGVSQTPSNKVTEKGKYVELRCDPISGHTALYWYRQSLGQGPEFLIYFQGTGAADDSGLPNDRFFAVRPEGSVSTLKIQRTERGDSAVYLCASSPTGQGSEAFFGQGTRLTVV.

A word on this clone: The sample contains more than one DNA sequence encoding this CDR3. The chain is built from TRBV9 and TRBJ1-1; D ambiguous. Germline assignment: CDR1 SGDLS and CDR2 YYNGEE. CDR3 length: 14 residues. Trimming stripped 0 bases from V and 3 bases from J, with 9 bases between. CDR3 DNA: TGTGCCAGCAGCGTAGGCGGCACTGACACTGAAGCTTTCTTT. Its protein product is CASSVGGTDTEAFF.

This clone appeared a single time. CDR3 coding DNA: TGCGCCAGCAGCAGTCGACTAGTGGATCGTGACGAGCAGTACTTC. Translating gives CASSSRLVDRDEQYF. The V gene is TRBV4-1, the J gene TRBJ2-7; D might be TRBD2 (6 bases). The ends were cut back, 5 bases at V and 5 bases at J, with 19 bases in the middle. CDR1 MGHRA and CDR2 YSYEKL come from the germline V gene. The CDR3 has 15 amino acids.

As to this clone: The same CDR3 is also encoded by other DNA sequences in this sample. The chain couples TRBV27 to TRBJ2-1; the D is unclear. V shed 6 bases and J shed 6 bases, with 12 bases lying between them. CDR3 length: 13 residues. Germline CDR1 MNHEY, CDR2 SMNVEV (reference sequence). CDR3 DNA: TGTGCCAGCAGCCTGACGTCCCCCAATGAGCAGTTCTTC. Protein: CASSLTSPNEQFF.

V gene TRBV9 combines with J gene TRBJ2-6; perhaps TRBD1 as D (6 bases). Looked up from germline, CDR1 is SGDLS and CDR2 is YYNGEE. V lost 3 bases to trimming and J lost 0 bases, with 13 bases between them. The CDR3 totals 17 residues. CDR3 amino acids: CASSGNRASSGANVLTF. For the CDR3, the DNA is TGTGCCAGCAGCGGAAACAGGGCAAGCTCTGGGGCCAACGTCCTGACTTTC.

This clone showed up just once. The chain combines TRBV19 with TRBJ1-4; 8 bases match TRBD1. Trimming at V came to 2 bases and at J to 7 bases, leaving 6 bases not matched to a gene. The CDR3 runs to 15 residues. Germline CDR1 LNHDA, CDR2 SQIVND (reference sequence). The CDR3: CASSILAGGSEKLFF. CDR3 nucleotide sequence: TGTGCCAGTAGTATATTGGCAGGGGGCTCTGAAAAACTGTTTTTT.

A remark on this clone: Germline is not matched at one junction end, which may reflect a read error. This chain connects TRBV7-9 to TRBJ2-7; D is unclear. CDR3 length: 17 residues. Germline V gene sequence: CDR1 SEHNR, CDR2 FQNEAQ (reference sequence). The CDR3 loop reads CASSLPYSRVGSHEQYF. As DNA, the CDR3 is TGTGCCAGCAGCTTACCCTATAGTAGGGTCGGCTCCCACGAGCAGTACTTC. The variable domain in full, with the rest retrieved from reference TRBV7-9 and TRBJ2-7, is DTGVSQNPRHKITKRGQNVTFRCDPISEHNRLYWYRQTLGQGPEFLTYFQNEAQLEKSRLLSDRFSAERPKGSFSTLEIQRTEQGDSAMYLCASSLPYSRVGSHEQYFGPGTRLTVT.